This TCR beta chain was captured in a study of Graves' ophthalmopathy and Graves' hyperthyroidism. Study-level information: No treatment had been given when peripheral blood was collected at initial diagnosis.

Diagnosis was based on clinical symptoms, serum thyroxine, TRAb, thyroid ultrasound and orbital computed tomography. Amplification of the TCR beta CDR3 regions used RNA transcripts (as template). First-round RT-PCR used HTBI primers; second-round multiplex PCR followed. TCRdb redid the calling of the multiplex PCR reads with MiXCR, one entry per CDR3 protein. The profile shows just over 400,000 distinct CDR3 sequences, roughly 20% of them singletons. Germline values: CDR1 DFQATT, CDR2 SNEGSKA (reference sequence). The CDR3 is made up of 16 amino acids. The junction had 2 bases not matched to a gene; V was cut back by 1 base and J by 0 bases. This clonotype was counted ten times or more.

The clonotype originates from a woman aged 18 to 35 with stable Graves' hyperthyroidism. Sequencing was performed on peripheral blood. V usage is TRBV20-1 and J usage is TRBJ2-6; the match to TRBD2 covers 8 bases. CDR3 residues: CSARAAGDSGANVLTF. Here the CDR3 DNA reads TGCAGTGCTAGAGCAGCGGGGGACTCTGGGGCCAACGTCCTGACTTTC.